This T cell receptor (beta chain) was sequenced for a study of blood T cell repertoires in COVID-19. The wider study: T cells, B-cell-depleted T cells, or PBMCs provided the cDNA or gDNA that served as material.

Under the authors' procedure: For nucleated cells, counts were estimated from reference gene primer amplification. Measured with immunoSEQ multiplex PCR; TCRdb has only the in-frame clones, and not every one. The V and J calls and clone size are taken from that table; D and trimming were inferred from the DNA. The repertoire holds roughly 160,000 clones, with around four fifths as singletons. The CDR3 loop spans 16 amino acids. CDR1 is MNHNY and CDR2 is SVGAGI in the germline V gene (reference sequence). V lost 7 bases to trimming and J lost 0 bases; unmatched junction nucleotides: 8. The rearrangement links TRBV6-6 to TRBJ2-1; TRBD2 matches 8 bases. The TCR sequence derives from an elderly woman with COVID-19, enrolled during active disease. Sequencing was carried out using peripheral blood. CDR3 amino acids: CASTILGTSSYNEQFF. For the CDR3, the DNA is TGTGCCAGCACTATACTGGGGACTAGCTCCTACAATGAGCAGTTCTTC.